This T cell receptor (beta chain) was retrieved from a study of post-analysis software for immune sequencing data. Germline V gene lookup returns CDR1 DFQATT and CDR2 SNEGSKA (reference sequence). With 3 bases clipped from V and 7 bases from J, the junction kept 11 bases outside the gene matches. The CDR3 consists of 15 residues. Carried by the TCR beta cDNA libraries were unique molecular identifiers. TCRdb processed the PCR reads anew with MiXCR; each CDR3 protein has one entry. Altogether over 150,000 distinct CDR3 sequences are present, around 36% being singletons, with the ten largest covering 25% to 35%.

The chain employs TRBV20-1 and TRBJ2-1; 8 nucleotides agree with TRBD2. The sequence derives from a girl between 10 and 17 years old with multiple sclerosis. Source: blood, taken after autologous hematopoietic stem cell transplantation. The DNA for the CDR3 is TGCAGTGCTAGTAGTTTGCGGGAGGTTGGGAATGAGCAGTTCTTC. Amino acid sequence: CSASSLREVGNEQFF.